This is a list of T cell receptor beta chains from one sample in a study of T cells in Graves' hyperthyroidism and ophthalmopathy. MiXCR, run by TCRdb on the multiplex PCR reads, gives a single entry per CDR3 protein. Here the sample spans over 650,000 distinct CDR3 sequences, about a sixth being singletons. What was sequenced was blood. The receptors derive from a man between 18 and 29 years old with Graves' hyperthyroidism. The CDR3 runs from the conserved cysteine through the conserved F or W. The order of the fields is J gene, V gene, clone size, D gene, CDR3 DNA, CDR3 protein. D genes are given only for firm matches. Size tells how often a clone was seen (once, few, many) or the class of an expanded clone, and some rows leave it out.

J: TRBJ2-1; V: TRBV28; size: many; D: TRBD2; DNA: TGTGCCAGCAATAGCGGGAGGGGTAATGAGCAGTTCTTC; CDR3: CASNSGRGNEQFF
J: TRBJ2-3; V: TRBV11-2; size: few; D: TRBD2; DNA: TGTGCCAGCAGCCAGCCCACTAGCGGGAGGGCCGAAGATACGCAGTATTTT; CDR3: CASSQPTSGRAEDTQYF
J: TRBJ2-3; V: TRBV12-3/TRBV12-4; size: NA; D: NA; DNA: TGTGCCAGCAGTTCCCCGTACCAGGGCCCAGCTACTAGCACAGATACGCAGTATTTT; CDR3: CASSSPYQGPATSTDTQYF
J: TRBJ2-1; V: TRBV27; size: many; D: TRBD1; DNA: TGTGCCAGCAGTTTATCGGGGACAGGGGTTACAGCCTACAATGAGCAGTTCTTC; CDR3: CASSLSGTGVTAYNEQFF
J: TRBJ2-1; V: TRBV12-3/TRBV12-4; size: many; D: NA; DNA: TGTGCCAGCAGTTTACTCCGTCCCGGGGATGAGCAGTTCTTC; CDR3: CASSLLRPGDEQFF
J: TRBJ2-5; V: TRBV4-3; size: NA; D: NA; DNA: TGCGCCAGCAGCCAAGAAGTGGGCTACCAAGAGACCCAGTACTTC; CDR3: CASSQEVGYQETQYF
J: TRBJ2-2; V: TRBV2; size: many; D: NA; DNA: TGTGCCAGCAGTGTGGGAGAAGCCGGGGAGCTGTTTTTT; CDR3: CASSVGEAGELFF
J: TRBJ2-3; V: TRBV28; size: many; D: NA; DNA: TGTGCCAGCAGTTTTCAGGGGTCGGGCACAGATACGCAGTATTTT; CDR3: CASSFQGSGTDTQYF
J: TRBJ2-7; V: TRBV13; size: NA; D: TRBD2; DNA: TGTGCCAGCAGCCGACGGGGACTAGCGGGAGCTGCCTACGAGCAGTACTTC; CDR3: CASSRRGLAGAAYEQYF
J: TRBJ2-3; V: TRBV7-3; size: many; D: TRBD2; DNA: TGTGCCAGCAGCTCCGGACTAGCGGGAGCTGTAGATACGCAGTATTTT; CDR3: CASSSGLAGAVDTQYF
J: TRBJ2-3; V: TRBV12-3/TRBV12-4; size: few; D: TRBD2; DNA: TGTGCCAGCAGTTTTCTTCCTAGCGGGAAAGATACGCAGTATTTT; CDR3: CASSFLPSGKDTQYF
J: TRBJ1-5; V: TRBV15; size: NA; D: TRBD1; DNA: TGTGCCACCAGCCTGACGGGACAGGGTAATCAGCCCCAGCATTTT; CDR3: CATSLTGQGNQPQHF
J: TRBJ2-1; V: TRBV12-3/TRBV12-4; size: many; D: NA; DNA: TGTGCCAGCAGTTCTCTCGGGGGAGTCGACGGTGGGGAGCAGTTCTTC; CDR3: CASSSLGGVDGGEQFF
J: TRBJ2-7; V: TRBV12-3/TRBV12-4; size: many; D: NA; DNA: TGTGCCAGCAGTGACATACTAGTTTGGGAGCAGTACTTC; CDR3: CASSDILVWEQYF
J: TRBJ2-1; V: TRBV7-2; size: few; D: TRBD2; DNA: TGTGCCAGCAGCTTATCAACTAGCGGGAGGGCCAACAATGAGCAGTTCTTC; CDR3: CASSLSTSGRANNEQFF
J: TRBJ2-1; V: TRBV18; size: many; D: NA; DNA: TGTGCCAGCTCACCTTATGTCGGCGAGCAGTTCTTC; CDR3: CASSPYVGEQFF
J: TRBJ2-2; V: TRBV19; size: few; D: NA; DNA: TGTGCCAGTAGTCAACGCGGGCGGGACAAGTTAAACACCGGGGAGCTGTTTTTT; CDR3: CASSQRGRDKLNTGELFF
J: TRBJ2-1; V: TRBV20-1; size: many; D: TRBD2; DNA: TGCAGTGCTAGAAAGGGGACTAGCGGCGATGAGCAGTTCTTC; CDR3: CSARKGTSGDEQFF
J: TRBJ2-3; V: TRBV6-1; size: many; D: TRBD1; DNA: TGTGCCAGCAGTTCCTGGACAGGGACACCAACGGATACGCAGTATTTT; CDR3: CASSSWTGTPTDTQYF
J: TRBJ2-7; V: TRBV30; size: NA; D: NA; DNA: TGTGCCTGGAGTAGGGGTCATGAAGATCGGGTGGTAGACGAGCAGTACTTC; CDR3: CAWSRGHEDRVVDEQYF
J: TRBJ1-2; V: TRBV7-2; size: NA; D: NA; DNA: TGTGCCAGCAGCCATAACAGGGAGTACTATGGCTACACCTTC; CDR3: CASSHNREYYGYTF
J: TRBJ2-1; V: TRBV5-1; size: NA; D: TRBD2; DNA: TGCGCCAGCAGCTTAGGGCTAGCGGGAGTGTTGGAGCAGTTCTTC; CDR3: CASSLGLAGVLEQFF
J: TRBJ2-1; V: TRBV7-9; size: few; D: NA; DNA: TGTGCCAGCAGCTTTACCGTACGCCAGAACAATGGGCAGTTCTTC; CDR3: CASSFTVRQNNGQFF
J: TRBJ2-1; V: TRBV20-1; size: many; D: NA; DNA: TGCAGTGCTAGAGATGGTCGCAAACCGAACAATGAGCAGTTCTTC; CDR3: CSARDGRKPNNEQFF
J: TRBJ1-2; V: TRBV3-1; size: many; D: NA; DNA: TGTGCCAGCAGCCAAGCCCGAACAGCCTACACCTTC; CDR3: CASSQARTAYTF
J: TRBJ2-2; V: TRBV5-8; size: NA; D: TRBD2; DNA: TGTGCCAGCAGCTTCGGGCTAGCGGGAGTCGGGGAGCTGTTTTTT; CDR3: CASSFGLAGVGELFF
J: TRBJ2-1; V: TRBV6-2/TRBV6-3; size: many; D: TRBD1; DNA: TGTGCCAGCAGTTACACGGACAGGGGAGAGCAGTTCTTC; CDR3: CASSYTDRGEQFF
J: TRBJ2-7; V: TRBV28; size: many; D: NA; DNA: TGTGCCAGCAGTTTAAGTCCAGGGGCAGACTACGAGCAGTACTTC; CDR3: CASSLSPGADYEQYF
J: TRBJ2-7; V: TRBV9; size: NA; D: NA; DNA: TGTGCCAGCAGCGTAGATGGAGACTACGAGCAGTACTTC; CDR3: CASSVDGDYEQYF
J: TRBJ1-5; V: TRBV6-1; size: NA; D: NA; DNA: TGTGCCACCAGTAATAGCAATCAGCCCCAGCATTTT; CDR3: CATSNSNQPQHF
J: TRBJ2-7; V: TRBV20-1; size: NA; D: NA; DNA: TGCAGTGCTGCGCCGGTCTACGAGCAGTACTTC; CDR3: CSAAPVYEQYF
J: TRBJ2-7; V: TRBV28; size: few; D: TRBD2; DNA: TGTGCCAGCAATGGGGCGGGAGAGGTTCACGAGCAGTACTTC; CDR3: CASNGAGEVHEQYF
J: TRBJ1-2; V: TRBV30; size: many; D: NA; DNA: TGTGCCTGGAGTGATGAAACCGATGGCTACACCTTC; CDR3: CAWSDETDGYTF
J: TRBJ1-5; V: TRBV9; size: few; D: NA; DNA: TGTGCCAGCAGCGTAGGTGTTGAGCCAAACCGGCCCCAGCATTTT; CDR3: CASSVGVEPNRPQHF
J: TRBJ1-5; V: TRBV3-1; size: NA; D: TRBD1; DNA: TGTGCCAGCAGAAACAGGGGCCGGGGGCCCCAGCATTTT; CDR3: CASRNRGRGPQHF
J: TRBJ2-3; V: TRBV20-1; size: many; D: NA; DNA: TGCAGTGCTAGAGATCGGTCAGATACGCAGTATTTT; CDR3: CSARDRSDTQYF
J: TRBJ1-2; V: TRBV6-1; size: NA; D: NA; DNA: TGTGCCAGCAGTGAATTTCTAGGGACGGGCTACACCTTC; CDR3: CASSEFLGTGYTF
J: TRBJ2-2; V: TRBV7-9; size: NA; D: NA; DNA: TGTGCCAGCAGCTTCCTACTGGGTGCCGACGGGGAGCTGTTTTTT; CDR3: CASSFLLGADGELFF
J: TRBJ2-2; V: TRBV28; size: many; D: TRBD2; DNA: TGTGCCAGCATTAAGCCGGGGGGGGGTACCGGGGAGCTGTTTTTT; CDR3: CASIKPGGGTGELFF
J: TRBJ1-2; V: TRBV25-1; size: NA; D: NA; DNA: TGTGCCAGCAGTGAATATGACGGCCCGAACTATGGCTACACCTTC; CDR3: CASSEYDGPNYGYTF
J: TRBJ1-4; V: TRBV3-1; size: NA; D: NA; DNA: TGTGCCAGCAGCCGTGATCGGGAAAAACTGTTTTTT; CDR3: CASSRDREKLFF
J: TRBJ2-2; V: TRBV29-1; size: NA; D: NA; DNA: TGCAGCGTAAACACCGGGGAGCTGTTTTTT; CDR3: CSVNTGELFF
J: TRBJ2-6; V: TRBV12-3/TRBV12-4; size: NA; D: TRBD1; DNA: TGTGCCAGCAGTTCCGGACAGGGGGTTAGTCTTGGGGCCAACGTCCTGACTTTC; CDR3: CASSSGQGVSLGANVLTF
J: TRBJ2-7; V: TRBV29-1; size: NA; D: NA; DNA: TGCAGCGTTGAAGCAGGGGGGGCGGGAGAGGGCTACGAGCAGTACTTC; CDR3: CSVEAGGAGEGYEQYF
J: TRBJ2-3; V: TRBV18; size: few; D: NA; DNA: TGTGCCAGCTCACCCCCGGGACGGCCTCTGACCGATACGCAGTATTTT; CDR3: CASSPPGRPLTDTQYF
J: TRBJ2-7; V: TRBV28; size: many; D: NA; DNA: TGTGCCAGCAGTTTGGGGCGGACCCTCTCCTACGAGCAGTACTTC; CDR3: CASSLGRTLSYEQYF
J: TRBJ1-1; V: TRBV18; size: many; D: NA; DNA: TGTGCCAGCTCACCCAGGCTCCCCCCGAACACTGAAGCTTTCTTT; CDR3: CASSPRLPPNTEAFF
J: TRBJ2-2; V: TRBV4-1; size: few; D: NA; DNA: TGCGCCAGCAGCCAAGTTCACAAACTCACCGGGGAGCTGTTTTTT; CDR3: CASSQVHKLTGELFF
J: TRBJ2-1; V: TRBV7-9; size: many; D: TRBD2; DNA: TGTGCCAGCAGCATCGCGGGAGTTTTGGACAATGAGCAGTTCTTC; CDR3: CASSIAGVLDNEQFF
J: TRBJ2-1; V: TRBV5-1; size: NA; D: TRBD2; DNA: TGCGCCAGCAGCCCTGCGGGAGGCCGCAATGAGCAGTTCTTC; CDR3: CASSPAGGRNEQFF
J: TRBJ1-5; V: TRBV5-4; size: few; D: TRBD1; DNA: TGTGCCAGCAGCGACAGGGGGCGCCTCTATCAGCCCCAGCATTTT; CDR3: CASSDRGRLYQPQHF